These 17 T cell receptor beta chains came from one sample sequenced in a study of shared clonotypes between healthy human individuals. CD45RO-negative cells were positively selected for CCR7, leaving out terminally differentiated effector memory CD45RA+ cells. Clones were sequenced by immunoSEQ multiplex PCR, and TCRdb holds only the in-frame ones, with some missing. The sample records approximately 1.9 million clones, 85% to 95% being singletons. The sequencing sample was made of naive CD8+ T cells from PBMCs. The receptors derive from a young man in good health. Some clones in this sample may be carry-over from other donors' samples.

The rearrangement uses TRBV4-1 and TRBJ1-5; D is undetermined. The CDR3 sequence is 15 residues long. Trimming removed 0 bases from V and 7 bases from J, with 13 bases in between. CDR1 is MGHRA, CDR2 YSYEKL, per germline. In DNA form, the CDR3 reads TGCGCCAGCAGCCAAGATCCGCTTCTTCAACAGCCCCAGCATTTT. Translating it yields CASSQDPLLQQPQHF.

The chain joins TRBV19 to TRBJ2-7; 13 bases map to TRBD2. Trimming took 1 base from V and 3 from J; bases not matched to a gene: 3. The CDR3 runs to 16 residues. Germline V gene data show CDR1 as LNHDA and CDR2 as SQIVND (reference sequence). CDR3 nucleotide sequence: TGTGCCAGTAGTATAGGTCGACTAGCGGGAGGCTACGAGCAGTACTTC. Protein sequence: CASSIGRLAGGYEQYF. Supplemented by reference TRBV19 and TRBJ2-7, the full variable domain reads DGGITQSPKYLFRKEGQNVTLSCEQNLNHDAMYWYRQDPGQGLRLIYYSQIVNDFQKGDIAEGYSVSREKKESFPLTVTSAQKNPTAFYLCASSIGRLAGGYEQYFGPGTRLTVT.

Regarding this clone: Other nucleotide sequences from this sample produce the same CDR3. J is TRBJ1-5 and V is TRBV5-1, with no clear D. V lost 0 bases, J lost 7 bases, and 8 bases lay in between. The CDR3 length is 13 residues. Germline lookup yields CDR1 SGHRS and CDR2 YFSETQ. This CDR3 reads CASSLAGGQPQHF. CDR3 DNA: TGCGCCAGCAGCTTGGCGGGAGGGCAGCCCCAGCATTTT.

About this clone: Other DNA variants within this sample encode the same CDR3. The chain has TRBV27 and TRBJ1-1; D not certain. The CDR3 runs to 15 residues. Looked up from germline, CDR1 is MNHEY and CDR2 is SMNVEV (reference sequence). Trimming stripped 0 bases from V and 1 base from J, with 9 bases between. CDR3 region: CASSLSPVGNTEAFF. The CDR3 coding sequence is TGTGCCAGCAGTTTATCCCCAGTGGGGAACACTGAAGCTTTCTTT.

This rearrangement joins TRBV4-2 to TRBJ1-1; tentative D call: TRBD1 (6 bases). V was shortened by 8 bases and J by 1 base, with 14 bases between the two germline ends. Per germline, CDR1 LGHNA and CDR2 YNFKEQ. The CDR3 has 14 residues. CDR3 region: CASAVDRKNTEAFF. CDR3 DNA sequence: TGTGCCAGCGCCGTAGACAGGAAGAACACTGAAGCTTTCTTT.

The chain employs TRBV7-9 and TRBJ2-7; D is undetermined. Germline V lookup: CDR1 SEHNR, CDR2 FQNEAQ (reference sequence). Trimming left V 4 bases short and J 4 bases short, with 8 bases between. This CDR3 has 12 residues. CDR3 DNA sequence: TGTGCCAGCAGCTCGTTACCTTACGAGCAGTACTTC. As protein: CASSSLPYEQYF.

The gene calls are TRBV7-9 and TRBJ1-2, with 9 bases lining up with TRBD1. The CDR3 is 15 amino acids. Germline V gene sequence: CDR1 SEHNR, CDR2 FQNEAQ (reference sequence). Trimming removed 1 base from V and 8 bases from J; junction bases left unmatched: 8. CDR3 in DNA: TGTGCCAGCAGCTTAGGGACAGGGGATTTGAGCGGCTACACCTTC. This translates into CASSLGTGDLSGYTF. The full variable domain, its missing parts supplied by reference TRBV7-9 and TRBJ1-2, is DTGVSQNPRHKITKRGQNVTFRCDPISEHNRLYWYRQTLGQGPEFLTYFQNEAQLEKSRLLSDRFSAERPKGSFSTLEIQRTEQGDSAMYLCASSLGTGDLSGYTFGSGTRLTVV.

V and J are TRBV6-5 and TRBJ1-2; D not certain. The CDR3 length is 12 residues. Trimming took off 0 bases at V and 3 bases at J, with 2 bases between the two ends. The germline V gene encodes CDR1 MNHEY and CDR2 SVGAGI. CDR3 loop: CASSYSYYGYTF. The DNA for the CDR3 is TGTGCCAGCAGTTACTCGTACTATGGCTACACCTTC.

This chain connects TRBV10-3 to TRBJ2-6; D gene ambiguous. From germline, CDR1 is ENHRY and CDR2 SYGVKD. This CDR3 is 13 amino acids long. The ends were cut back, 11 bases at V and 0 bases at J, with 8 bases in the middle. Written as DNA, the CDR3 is TGTGCCGTGAACAGCTCTGGGGCCAACGTCCTGACTTTC. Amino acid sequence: CAVNSSGANVLTF.

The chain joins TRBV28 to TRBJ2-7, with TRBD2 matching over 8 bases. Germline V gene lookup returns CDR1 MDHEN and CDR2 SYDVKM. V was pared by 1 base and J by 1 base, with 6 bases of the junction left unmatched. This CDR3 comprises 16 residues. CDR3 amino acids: CASSLSRLARSYEQYF. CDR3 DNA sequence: TGTGCCAGCAGTTTATCTCGACTAGCGCGTTCCTACGAGCAGTACTTC.

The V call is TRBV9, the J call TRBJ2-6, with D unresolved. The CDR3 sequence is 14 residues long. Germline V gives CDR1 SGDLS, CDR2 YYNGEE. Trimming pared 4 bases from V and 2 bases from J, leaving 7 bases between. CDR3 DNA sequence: TGTGCCAGCAGCCTGGACGCTGGGGCCAACGTCCTGACTTTC. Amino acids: CASSLDAGANVLTF.

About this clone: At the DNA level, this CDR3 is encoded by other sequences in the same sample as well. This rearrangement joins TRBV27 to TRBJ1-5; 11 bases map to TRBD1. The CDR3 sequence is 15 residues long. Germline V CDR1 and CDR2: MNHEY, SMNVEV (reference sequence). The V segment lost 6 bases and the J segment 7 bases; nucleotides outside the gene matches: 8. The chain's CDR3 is CASSPGTGGRQPQHF. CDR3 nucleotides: TGTGCCAGCAGCCCAGGGACAGGGGGTAGACAGCCCCAGCATTTT.

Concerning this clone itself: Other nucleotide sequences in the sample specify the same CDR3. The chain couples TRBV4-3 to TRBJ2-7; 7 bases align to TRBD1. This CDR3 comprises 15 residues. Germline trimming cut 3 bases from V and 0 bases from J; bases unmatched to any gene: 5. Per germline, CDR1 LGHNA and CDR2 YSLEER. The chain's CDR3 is CASSQDRTSSYEQYF. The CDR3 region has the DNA TGCGCCAGCAGCCAGGACAGGACAAGCTCCTACGAGCAGTACTTC.

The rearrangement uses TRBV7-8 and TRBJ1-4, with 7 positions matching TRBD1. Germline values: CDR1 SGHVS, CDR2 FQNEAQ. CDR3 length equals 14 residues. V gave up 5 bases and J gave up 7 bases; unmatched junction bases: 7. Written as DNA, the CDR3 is TGTGCCAGCAGCCAGGGGGGTTACGGTGAAAAACTGTTTTTT. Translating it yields CASSQGGYGEKLFF.

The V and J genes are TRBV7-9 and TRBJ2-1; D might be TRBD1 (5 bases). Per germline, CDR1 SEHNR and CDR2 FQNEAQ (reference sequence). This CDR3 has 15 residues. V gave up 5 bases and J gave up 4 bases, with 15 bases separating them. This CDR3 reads CASSPRQGRYNEQFF. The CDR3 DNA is TGTGCCAGCAGCCCCCGGCAGGGAAGGTACAATGAGCAGTTCTTC.

CDR3 DNA sequence: TGTGCCAGTAGTATGGACACATCCCTCTATGGCTACACCTTC. Translated, it gives CASSMDTSLYGYTF. The V and J genes are TRBV19 and TRBJ1-2, with D possibly TRBD1 on 5 matching bases. Deletions cut 3 bases from V and 4 bases from J, with 12 bases between. The CDR3 has 14 residues. The V gene's germline CDR1 is LNHDA and CDR2 SQIVND (reference sequence).

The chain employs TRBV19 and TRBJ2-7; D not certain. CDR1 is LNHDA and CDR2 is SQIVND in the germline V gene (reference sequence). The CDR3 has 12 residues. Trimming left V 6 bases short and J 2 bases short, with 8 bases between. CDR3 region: CASRGRTYEQYF. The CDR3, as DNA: TGTGCCAGTAGGGGCAGAACCTACGAGCAGTACTTC.